This T cell receptor (beta chain) was profiled in a study of metastatic and nonmetastatic thyroid tumors. The table lists this clone with a few counts. All patients were treatment-naive before thyroid surgery. Through MiXCR, TCRdb re-clonotyped the PCR reads. The sample consists of tens of thousands of clones, 25% to 30% of them appearing once. Germline V lookup: CDR1 LNHDA, CDR2 SQIVND (reference sequence). The trim removed 4 bases at V and 7 bases at J, leaving 8 bases unmatched. The CDR3 contains 15 residues. The sequenced sample was blood. The sequence was obtained from a female donor with papillary thyroid cancer or a benign thyroid nodule (not recorded which). Some clones in this sample may be carry-over from other donors' samples. The chain links TRBV19 to TRBJ2-7; TRBD2 agrees at 12 bases. This CDR3 reads CASSNLAGGPGEQYF. The CDR3 coding sequence is TGTGCCAGTAGTAACCTAGCGGGAGGGCCAGGAGAGCAGTACTTC.